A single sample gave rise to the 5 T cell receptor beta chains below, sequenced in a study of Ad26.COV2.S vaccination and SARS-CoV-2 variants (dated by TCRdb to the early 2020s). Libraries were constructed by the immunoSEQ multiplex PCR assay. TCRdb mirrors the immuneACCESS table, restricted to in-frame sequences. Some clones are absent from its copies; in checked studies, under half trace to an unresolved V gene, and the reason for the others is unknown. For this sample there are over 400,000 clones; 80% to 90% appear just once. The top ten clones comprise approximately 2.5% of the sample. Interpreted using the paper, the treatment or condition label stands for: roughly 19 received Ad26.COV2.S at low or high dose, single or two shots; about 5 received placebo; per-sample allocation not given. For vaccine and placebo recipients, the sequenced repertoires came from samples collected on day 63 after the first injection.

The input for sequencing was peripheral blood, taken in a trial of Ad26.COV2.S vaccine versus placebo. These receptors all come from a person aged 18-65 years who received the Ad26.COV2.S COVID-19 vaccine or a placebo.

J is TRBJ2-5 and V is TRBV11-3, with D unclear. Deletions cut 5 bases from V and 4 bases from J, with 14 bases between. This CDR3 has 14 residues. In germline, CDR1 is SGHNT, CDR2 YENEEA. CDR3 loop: CASSLGRLAETQYF. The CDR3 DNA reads TGTGCCAGCAGCCTGGGAAGGTTGGCAGAGACCCAGTACTTC.

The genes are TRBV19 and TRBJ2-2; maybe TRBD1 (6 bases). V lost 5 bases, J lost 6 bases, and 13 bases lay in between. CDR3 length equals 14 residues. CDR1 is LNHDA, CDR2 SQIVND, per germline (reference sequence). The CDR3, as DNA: TGTGCCAGTAGTGATTTACAGGGTCCCGGGGAGCTGTTTTTT. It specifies CASSDLQGPGELFF.

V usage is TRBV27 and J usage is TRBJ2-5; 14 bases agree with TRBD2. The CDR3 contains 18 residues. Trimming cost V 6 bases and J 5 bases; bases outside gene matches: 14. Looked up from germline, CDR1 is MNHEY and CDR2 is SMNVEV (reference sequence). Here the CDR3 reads CASSPGTSGSSHGETQYF. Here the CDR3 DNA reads TGTGCCAGCAGCCCCGGGACTAGCGGGAGTTCCCACGGGGAGACCCAGTACTTC.

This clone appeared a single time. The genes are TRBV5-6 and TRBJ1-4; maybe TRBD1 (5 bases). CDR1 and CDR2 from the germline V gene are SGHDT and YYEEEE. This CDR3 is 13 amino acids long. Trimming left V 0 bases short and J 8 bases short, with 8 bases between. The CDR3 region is CASSLEGREKLFF. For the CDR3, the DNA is TGTGCCAGCAGCTTGGAGGGGCGCGAAAAACTGTTTTTT.

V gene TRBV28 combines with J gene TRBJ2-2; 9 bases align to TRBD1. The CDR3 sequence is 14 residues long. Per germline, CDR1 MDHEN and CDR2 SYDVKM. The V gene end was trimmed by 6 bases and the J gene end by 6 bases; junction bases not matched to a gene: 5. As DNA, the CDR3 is TGTGCCAGCAGAACCACAGGGGGCCCCGGGGAGCTGTTTTTT. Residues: CASRTTGGPGELFF.